The clone carrying this T cell receptor beta chain was observed once. Antigen unknown. Sequencing was performed with immunoSEQ multiplex PCR; in TCRdb, only in-frame clones are kept and a portion is missing. The table shows about 77,000 clones, with 98% occurring only once. The sample is drawn from a study of Tregs in tolerant kidney transplant recipients. After removal of 5 bases from V and 11 bases from J, the junction contained 14 bases not matched to a gene. The germline V gene encodes CDR1 MNHEY and CDR2 SMNVEV (reference sequence). The CDR3 covers 14 residues. CD4+CD25+CD127- Tregs, CD4+CD25- non-Tregs, CD4 and CD8 cells were sorted. Regarding the study as a whole: Nucleotide sequences could not be compared across some patients' samples due to primer changes. Findings come from small patient numbers and require larger validation. Tolerant patients' donor-specific Tregs expanded beyond overall Tregs, suggesting antigen-driven growth.

The sample was CD4+ T cells from blood, taken before the transplant. This TCR was sampled from a human donor who received a combined kidney and bone marrow transplant. The chain employs TRBV27 and TRBJ1-1; TRBD1 matches at 7 bases. CDR3 region: CASSPRWDSFSAFF. The CDR3 bases are TGTGCCAGCAGTCCACGATGGGACAGCTTCTCGGCTTTCTTT.